This T cell receptor beta chain is from a study of blood T cell repertoires in COVID-19. Turning to the study itself: Whether acute or convalescent, the COVID-19 samples came from the United States, Italy and Spain. T cells, B-cell-depleted T cells, or PBMCs provided the cDNA or gDNA that served as material.

This CDR3 contains 13 residues. Trimming took off 2 bases at V and 2 bases at J, with 7 bases between the two ends. Germline assignment: CDR1 LGHDT and CDR2 YNNKEL (reference sequence). In the source study's methods: Quantification of nucleated cells was approximated via reference gene primer amplification. Sequencing was performed with immunoSEQ multiplex PCR; in TCRdb, only in-frame clones are kept and a portion is missing. The V and J calls and clone size are taken from that table; D and trimming were inferred from the DNA. Of about 58,000 clones in the sample, roughly nine tenths were seen once. The specimen sequenced was peripheral blood. This sequence originates from a woman aged 70-85 years with active COVID-19. The rearrangement links TRBV3-1 (or the pseudogene TRBV3-2) to TRBJ2-7; D unclear. The DNA of the CDR3 is TGTGCCAGCAGCCAAACACCGACCTACGAGCAGTACTTC. Protein: CASSQTPTYEQYF.